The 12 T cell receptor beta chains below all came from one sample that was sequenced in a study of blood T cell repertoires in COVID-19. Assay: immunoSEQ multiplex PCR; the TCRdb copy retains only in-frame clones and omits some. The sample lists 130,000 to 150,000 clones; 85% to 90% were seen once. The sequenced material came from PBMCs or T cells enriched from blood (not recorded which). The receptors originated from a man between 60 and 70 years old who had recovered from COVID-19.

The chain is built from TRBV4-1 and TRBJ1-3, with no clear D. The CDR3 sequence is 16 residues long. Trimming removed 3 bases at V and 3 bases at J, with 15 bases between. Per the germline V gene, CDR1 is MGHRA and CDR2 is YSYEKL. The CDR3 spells CASSHNIGGSGNTIYF. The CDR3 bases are TGCGCCAGCAGCCACAACATCGGAGGGAGTGGAAACACCATATATTTT.

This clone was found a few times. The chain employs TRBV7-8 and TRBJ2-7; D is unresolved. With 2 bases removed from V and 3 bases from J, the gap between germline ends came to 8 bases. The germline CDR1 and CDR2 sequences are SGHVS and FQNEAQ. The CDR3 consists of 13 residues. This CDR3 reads CASSLTGGYEQYF. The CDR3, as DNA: TGTGCCAGCAGCTTAACCGGCGGCTACGAGCAGTACTTC.

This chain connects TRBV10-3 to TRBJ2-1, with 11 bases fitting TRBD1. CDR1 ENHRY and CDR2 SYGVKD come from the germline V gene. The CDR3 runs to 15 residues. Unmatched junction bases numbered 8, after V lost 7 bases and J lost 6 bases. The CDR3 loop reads CAITRTGGISNEQFF. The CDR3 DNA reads TGTGCCATCACACGGACAGGGGGCATCTCCAATGAGCAGTTCTTC.

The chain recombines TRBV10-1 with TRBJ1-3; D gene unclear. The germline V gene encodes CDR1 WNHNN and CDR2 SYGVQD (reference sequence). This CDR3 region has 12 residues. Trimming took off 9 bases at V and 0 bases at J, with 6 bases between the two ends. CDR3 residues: CARALSGNTIYF. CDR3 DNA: TGCGCCAGGGCCCTCTCTGGAAACACCATATATTTT.

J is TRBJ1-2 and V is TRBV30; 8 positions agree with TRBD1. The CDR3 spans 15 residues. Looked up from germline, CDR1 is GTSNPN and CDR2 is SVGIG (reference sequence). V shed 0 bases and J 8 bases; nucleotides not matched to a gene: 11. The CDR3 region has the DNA TGTGCCTGGAGTGTAGCTTCGGGACAGGCGAAAGGCTACACCTTC. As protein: CAWSVASGQAKGYTF.

CDR3 DNA: TGTGCCAGCAGTTTAGGCGTATCCAGGGACTACAATGAGCAGTTCTTC. Its translation is CASSLGVSRDYNEQFF. The chain is built from TRBV28 and TRBJ2-1; tentatively, D is TRBD1 (5 bases). The V gene lost 2 bases and the J gene lost 3 bases, with 14 bases spanning the gap. The CDR3 totals 16 residues. Germline-derived CDR1 and CDR2 are MDHEN and SYDVKM. Based on the CDR3 plus reference TRBV28 and TRBJ2-1, the full variable domain is DVKVTQSSRYLVKRTGEKVFLECVQDMDHENMFWYRQDPGLGLRLIYFSYDVKMKEKGDIPEGYSVSREKKERFSLILESASTNQTSMYLCASSLGVSRDYNEQFFGPGTRLTVL.

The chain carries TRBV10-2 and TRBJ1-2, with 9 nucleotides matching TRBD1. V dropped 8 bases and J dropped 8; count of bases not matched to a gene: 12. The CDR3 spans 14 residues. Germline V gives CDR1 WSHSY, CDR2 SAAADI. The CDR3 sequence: CASFLAGTGLGYTF. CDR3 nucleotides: TGCGCCAGCTTCCTCGCCGGGACAGGGCTCGGCTACACCTTC.

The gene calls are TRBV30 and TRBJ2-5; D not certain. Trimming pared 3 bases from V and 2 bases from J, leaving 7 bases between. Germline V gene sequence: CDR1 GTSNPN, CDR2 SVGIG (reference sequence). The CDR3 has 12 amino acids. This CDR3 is CAWSPRQETQYF. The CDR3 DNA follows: TGTGCCTGGAGCCCTCGTCAAGAGACCCAGTACTTC.

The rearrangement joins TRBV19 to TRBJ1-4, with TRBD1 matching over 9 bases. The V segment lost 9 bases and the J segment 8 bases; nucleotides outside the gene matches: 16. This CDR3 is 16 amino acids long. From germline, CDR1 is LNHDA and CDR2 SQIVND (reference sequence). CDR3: CASNTPGDRAREKLFF. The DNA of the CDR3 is TGTGCCAGCAACACCCCGGGGGACAGGGCTCGCGAAAAACTGTTTTTT.

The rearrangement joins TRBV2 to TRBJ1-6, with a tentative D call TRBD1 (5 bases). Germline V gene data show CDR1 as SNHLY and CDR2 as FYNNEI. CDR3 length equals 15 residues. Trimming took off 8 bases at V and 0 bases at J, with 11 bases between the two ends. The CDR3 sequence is CASLDTYSYNSPLHF. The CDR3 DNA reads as TGTGCCAGCTTGGACACCTACTCCTATAATTCACCCCTCCACTTT.

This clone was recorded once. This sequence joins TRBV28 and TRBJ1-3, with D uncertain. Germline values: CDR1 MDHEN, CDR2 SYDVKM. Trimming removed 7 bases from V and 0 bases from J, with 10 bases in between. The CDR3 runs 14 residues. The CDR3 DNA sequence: TGTGCCAGCACGGAGGATACCTCTGGAAACACCATATATTTT. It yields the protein CASTEDTSGNTIYF.

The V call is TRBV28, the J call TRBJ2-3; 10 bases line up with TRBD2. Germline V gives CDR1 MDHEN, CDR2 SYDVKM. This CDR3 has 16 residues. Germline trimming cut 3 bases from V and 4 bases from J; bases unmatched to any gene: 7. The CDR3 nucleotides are TGTGCCAGCAGTTTCAGCGGGGGGGCCAGATCAGATACGCAGTATTTT. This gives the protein CASSFSGGARSDTQYF.